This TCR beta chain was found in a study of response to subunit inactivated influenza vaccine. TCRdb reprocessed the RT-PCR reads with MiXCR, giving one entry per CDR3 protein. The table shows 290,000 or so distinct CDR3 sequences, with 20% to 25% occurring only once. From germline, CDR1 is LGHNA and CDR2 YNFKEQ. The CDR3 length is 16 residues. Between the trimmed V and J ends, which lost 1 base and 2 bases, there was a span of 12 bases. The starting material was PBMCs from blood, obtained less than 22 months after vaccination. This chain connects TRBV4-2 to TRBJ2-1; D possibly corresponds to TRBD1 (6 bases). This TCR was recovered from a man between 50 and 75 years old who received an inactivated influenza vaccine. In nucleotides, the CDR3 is TGTGCCAGCAGCCAAGGCACAGGGAAGGCCTACAATGAGCAGTTCTTC. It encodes CASSQGTGKAYNEQFF.